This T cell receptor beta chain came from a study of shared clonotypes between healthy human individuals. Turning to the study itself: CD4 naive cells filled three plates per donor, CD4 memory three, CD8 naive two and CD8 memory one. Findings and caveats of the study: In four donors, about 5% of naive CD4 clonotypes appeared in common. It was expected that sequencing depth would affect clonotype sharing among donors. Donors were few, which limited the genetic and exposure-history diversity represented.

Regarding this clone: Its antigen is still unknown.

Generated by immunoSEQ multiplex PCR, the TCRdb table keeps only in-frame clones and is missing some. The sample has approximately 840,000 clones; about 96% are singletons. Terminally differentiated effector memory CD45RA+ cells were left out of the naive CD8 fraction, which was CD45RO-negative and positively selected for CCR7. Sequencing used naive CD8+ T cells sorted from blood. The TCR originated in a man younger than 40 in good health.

As DNA, the CDR3 is TGCGCCAGCAGCCAAGACACCGGGACAGGGTCCTACGAGCAGTACTTC. Protein product: CASSQDTGTGSYEQYF. The chain employs TRBV4-3 and TRBJ2-7, with 9 bases aligning to TRBD1. The CDR3 loop spans 16 amino acids. Trimming at V came to 0 bases and at J to 1 base, leaving 4 bases not matched to a gene. Germline V gives CDR1 LGHNA, CDR2 YSLEER.